Below, 3 T cell receptor beta chains from the same sample are listed, as sequenced in a study of OX40 agonist ivuxolimab in advanced cancers. Measured with immunoSEQ multiplex PCR; TCRdb has only the in-frame clones, and not every one. Of roughly 100,000 clones listed, roughly 93% are singletons. The specimen comprised CD4+ or CD8+ T cells sorted from blood, sampled in a trial of the OX40 agonist ivuxolimab. The receptor set was obtained from an adult with an advanced solid tumor such as melanoma, head and neck, liver or kidney cancer.

This clone was observed a single time. The chain combines TRBV29-1 with TRBJ1-4; the D is unclear. Trimming removed 4 bases from V and 5 bases from J, with 8 bases in between. Germline assignment: CDR1 SQVTM and CDR2 ANQGSEA. The CDR3 sequence is 12 residues long. The CDR3 protein is CSVVENNEKLFF. The CDR3 DNA sequence: TGCAGCGTTGTGGAGAACAATGAAAAACTGTTTTTT.

This clone has just one count. The rearrangement joins TRBV6-6 to TRBJ1-2; no definite D call. Germline loops: CDR1 MNHNY, CDR2 SVGAGI (reference sequence). V lost 5 bases to trimming and J lost 0 bases, with 13 bases between them. The CDR3 is 15 amino acids. CDR3 loop: CASSQKGIPNYGYTF. CDR3 DNA: TGTGCCAGCAGTCAGAAGGGAATCCCTAACTATGGCTACACCTTC.

The V gene is TRBV28, the J gene TRBJ1-2; weak D call: TRBD1 (5 bases). CDR1 is MDHEN, CDR2 SYDVKM, per germline. The CDR3 has 13 amino acids. Trimming took off 3 bases at V and 3 bases at J, with 8 bases between the two ends. The CDR3 DNA follows: TGTGCCAGCAGTTTGGGACGGTACTATGGCTACACCTTC. Translated, it gives CASSLGRYYGYTF.